The 11 T cell receptor beta chains given below trace back to one sample, sequenced in a study of CXCR3 chemokines and chemotherapy response in bladder cancer. TCRdb ran MiXCR on the PCR reads and lists one entry per CDR3 protein. The sample records some 8,100 distinct CDR3 sequences, 10% to 15% being singletons. Sampling took place from a patient whose treatment included neoadjuvant chemotherapy. The receptors originated from a human donor with bladder cancer that responded to neoadjuvant chemotherapy.

In its sample, this clonotype was seen many times. The chain recombines TRBV18 with TRBJ1-5; possible D gene TRBD1, 5 bases. Between the trimmed V and J ends, which lost 3 bases and 8 bases, there was a span of 20 bases. The CDR3 is 16 residues long. Germline CDR1 is KGHSH and CDR2 is LQKENI. The CDR3 sequence is CASSPTADGAVKPQHF. CDR3 nucleotides: TGTGCCAGCTCACCGACCGCTGACGGGGCCGTTAAGCCCCAGCATTTT.

This clonotype has ten or more counts. The V and J genes are TRBV19 and TRBJ2-7; D is undetermined. Germline V CDR1 and CDR2: LNHDA, SQIVND (reference sequence). This CDR3 has 14 amino acids. V lost 4 bases to trimming and J lost 1 base, with 11 bases between them. The CDR3 reads CASSSSVVSYEQYF. The CDR3 DNA reads TGTGCCAGTAGTAGTTCCGTTGTTTCCTACGAGCAGTACTTC. The full variable domain, in which reference TRBV19 and TRBJ2-7 provide the parts outside the CDR3, is DGGITQSPKYLFRKEGQNVTLSCEQNLNHDAMYWYRQDPGQGLRLIYYSQIVNDFQKGDIAEGYSVSREKKESFPLTVTSAQKNPTAFYLCASSSSVVSYEQYFGPGTRLTVT.

This clonotype has at least ten counts. V usage is TRBV5-6 and J usage is TRBJ1-1; TRBD1 aligns across 9 bases. V lost 2 bases and J lost 8; bases outside the gene matches: 7. This CDR3 comprises 14 residues. The germline gives CDR1 SGHDT, CDR2 YYEEEE. The DNA for the CDR3 is TGTGCCAGCAGCTTACCGGGACAGGGCCCCGAAGCTTTCTTT. This translates into CASSLPGQGPEAFF. The variable domain in full, with the rest retrieved from reference TRBV5-6 and TRBJ1-1, is DAGVTQSPTHLIKTRGQQVTLRCSPKSGHDTVSWYQQALGQGPQFIFQYYEEEERQRGNFPDRFSGHQFPNYSSELNVNALLLGDSALYLCASSLPGQGPEAFFGQGTRLTVV.

By its share, this clonotype is medium-sized. The J gene is TRBJ1-4, the V gene TRBV6-1; perhaps TRBD1 as D (6 bases). CDR1 is MNHNS, CDR2 SASEGT, per germline. The CDR3 has 15 amino acids. V shed 8 bases and J shed 0 bases, with 13 bases lying between them. The CDR3 sequence is CASCQQGATNEKLFF. The CDR3, as DNA: TGTGCCAGCTGTCAACAGGGAGCAACTAATGAAAAACTGTTTTTT.

This chain joins TRBV6-5 and TRBJ1-1, with 7 bases fitting TRBD1. From germline, CDR1 is MNHEY and CDR2 SVGAGI. With V trimmed by 2 bases and J by 5 bases, 11 bases remained unmatched. The CDR3 has 16 amino acids. The CDR3 here is CASSYTFRARGTEAFF. CDR3 nucleotides: TGTGCCAGCAGTTACACATTCCGGGCCAGGGGGACTGAAGCTTTCTTT.

J is TRBJ2-7 and V is TRBV6-5; no firm D call. The CDR3 runs to 14 residues. The V gene lost 5 bases and the J gene lost 0 bases, with 11 bases spanning the gap. The germline CDR1 and CDR2 sequences are MNHEY and SVGAGI. The CDR3 nucleotides are TGTGCCAGCAGTCTTAGTGGGCCCTCCTACGAGCAGTACTTC. Protein sequence: CASSLSGPSYEQYF.

This chain joins TRBV12-3 or TRBV12-4 and TRBJ1-2; D remains ambiguous. Trimming cost V 5 bases and J 3 bases, with 22 bases left between them. The CDR3 length is 17 residues. The CDR3 coding sequence is TGTGCCAGCAGTCCTCGCCTAGAGCCGAGTTTGGACTATGGCTACACCTTC. Translating gives CASSPRLEPSLDYGYTF.

This clonotype was observed many times. J is TRBJ1-5 and V is TRBV30; TRBD1 aligns across 7 bases. Per germline, CDR1 GTSNPN and CDR2 SVGIG (reference sequence). This CDR3 is 13 amino acids long. V trimming: 2 bases; J trimming: 5 bases; junction bases outside the gene matches: 3. The DNA of the CDR3 is TGTGCCTGGAGTAAGGGGGCCGATCAGCCCCAGCATTTT. It is translated as CAWSKGADQPQHF. Full variable domain (missing parts from reference TRBV30 and TRBJ1-5): SQTIHQWPATLVQPVGSPLSLECTVEGTSNPNLYWYRQAAGRGLQLLFYSVGIGQISSEVPQNLSASRPQDRQFILSSKKLLLSDSGFYLCAWSKGADQPQHFGDGTRLSIL.

This clonotype was counted ten times or more. The chain couples TRBV18 to TRBJ2-1, with D perhaps TRBD2 (5 bases). V gave up 2 bases and J gave up 1 base, with 9 bases separating them. In germline, CDR1 is KGHSH, CDR2 LQKENI. This CDR3 region has 15 residues. The CDR3 nucleotides read TGTGCCAGCTCACCAGGGGAGACTTCCTACAATGAGCAGTTCTTC. It is translated as CASSPGETSYNEQFF.

This clonotype is labeled medium-sized. The V gene is TRBV7-2, the J gene TRBJ2-3, with D tentatively TRBD1 or TRBD2 (6 bases each). V dropped 3 bases and J dropped 3 bases, with 13 bases sitting between them. Per the germline V gene, CDR1 is SGHTA and CDR2 is FQGNSA. The CDR3 sequence is 15 residues long. CDR3 nucleotide sequence: TGTGCCAGCAGCTTGGAGGGACACCGGACAGATACGCAGTATTTT. Translating it yields CASSLEGHRTDTQYF.

In its sample, this clonotype was seen many times. This chain links TRBV18 with TRBJ1-2, with unresolved D. Trimming pared 1 base from V and 0 bases from J, leaving 9 bases between. CDR3 length equals 15 residues. CDR1 and CDR2 from the germline V gene are KGHSH and LQKENI. The CDR3: CASSPLDGANYGYTF. DNA for the CDR3: TGTGCCAGCTCACCACTGGACGGAGCTAACTATGGCTACACCTTC.